This T cell receptor beta chain was sequenced in a study of blood T cells in healthy people across ages. Germline V gene sequence: CDR1 LGHDT, CDR2 YNNKEL (reference sequence). Losses at the gene ends were 2 bases for V and 9 bases for J; bases not matched to a gene: 5. The CDR3 consists of 14 residues. Alongside a J-beta primer mix, a sample-barcoded 5' primer served in a second PCR lasting about 7 to 11 cycles. Each CDR3 protein gets one entry after TCRdb re-called the 5' RACE reads with MiXCR. This table holds around 1,600,000 distinct CDR3 sequences, approximately 43% found once. The gene calls are TRBV3-1 and TRBJ2-3, with TRBD2 matching 10 bases. This clonotype was sampled from a woman under 30 in good health. The material sequenced was blood. The CDR3 bases are TGTGCCAGCAGCCAAAAAGCGGGGGGGTCGACGCAGTATTTT. This encodes CASSQKAGGSTQYF.